The present T cell receptor beta chain was sequenced within a study of T cells in Graves' hyperthyroidism and ophthalmopathy. Authors of the study amplified TCR beta CDR3 regions from RNA transcripts. During a first-round RT-PCR of the TCR CDR3, the HTBI primer set was used. Each CDR3 protein is one row after TCRdb ran MiXCR on the multiplex PCR reads. The repertoire consists of about 560,000 distinct CDR3 sequences, with more than 15% occurring once and the leading ten covering 7.3%. Across 18 months, stable Graves' hyperthyroidism was marked by no progression to ophthalmopathy. Sequenced input: blood. The clonotype was recovered from a woman in her 30s with Graves' hyperthyroidism.

The CDR3 region has the DNA TGTGCCAGCAGCGGTTACGGTACCCCCTACGAGCAGTACTTC. This translates into CASSGYGTPYEQYF. This chain uses TRBV14 with TRBJ2-7; D is uncertain. Germline V gene sequence: CDR1 SGHDN, CDR2 FVKESK. V shed 5 bases and J shed 2 bases, with 13 bases lying between them. This CDR3 region has 14 residues.